These 11 T cell receptor beta chains originate from one sample sequenced in a study of T-cell reconstitution after alpha-beta-depleted transplantation in children. Preparation of the TCRbeta library was carried out with unique molecular identifiers. TCRdb passed the PCR reads through MiXCR, listing each CDR3 protein once. The table has roughly 310,000 distinct CDR3 sequences, around 25% seen once. Specimen: PBMCs, mostly from graft donor cells, collected 180 days after TCRalphabeta/CD19-depleted stem cell transplant. All receptors derive from a male patient between 10 and 17 years old who had a stem cell transplant for acute lymphoblastic leukemia, so the T cells may come from the graft donor.

This clonotype has more than one count but fewer than ten. The chain employs TRBV29-1 and TRBJ1-1; D not resolved. The CDR3 covers 13 residues. Germline V CDR1 and CDR2: SQVTM, ANQGSEA. Trimming left V 4 bases short and J 3 bases short, with 12 bases between. DNA of the CDR3: TGCAGCGTTGTGGTTGAGGATCACACTGAAGCTTTCTTT. Translating it yields CSVVVEDHTEAFF.

The rearrangement joins TRBV4-3 to TRBJ1-1, with D unclear. This CDR3 is 14 amino acids long. Trimming left V 0 bases short and J 3 bases short, with 8 bases between. Germline V gives CDR1 LGHNA, CDR2 YSLEER. DNA of the CDR3: TGCGCCAGCAGCCAAGAACCATGGGACACTGAAGCTTTCTTT. It codes for CASSQEPWDTEAFF.

This clonotype was counted a few times. This chain uses TRBV9 with TRBJ2-7; no clear D. The CDR3 length is 13 residues. Deletions cut 0 bases from V and 2 bases from J, with 6 bases between. Germline CDR1 SGDLS, CDR2 YYNGEE. CDR3 protein: CASSVAVAYEQYF. Written as DNA, the CDR3 is TGTGCCAGCAGCGTAGCTGTAGCCTACGAGCAGTACTTC. The full variable domain, completed using reference TRBV9 and TRBJ2-7, is DSGVTQTPKHLITATGQRVTLRCSPRSGDLSVYWYQQSLDQGLQFLIQYYNGEERAKGNILERFSAQQFPDLHSELNLSSLELGDSALYFCASSVAVAYEQYFGPGTRLTVT.

This chain joins TRBV7-9 and TRBJ1-1; 8 bases agree with TRBD1. The CDR3 is made up of 15 amino acids. CDR1 and CDR2 from the germline V gene are SEHNR and FQNEAQ (reference sequence). The V and J ends lost 2 bases and 3 bases, in that order; junction bases with no gene match: 5. This chain's CDR3 is CASSLPTGADTEAFF. CDR3 DNA: TGTGCCAGCAGCTTACCGACAGGGGCCGACACTGAAGCTTTCTTT.

The chain uses TRBV29-1 and TRBJ2-2; 8 nucleotides line up with TRBD1. Germline V CDR1 and CDR2: SQVTM, ANQGSEA. With V trimmed by 1 base and J by 5 bases, 6 bases remained unmatched. The length of the CDR3 is 15 residues. Here the CDR3 DNA reads TGCAGCGTTGAAGCTTCGGACAGGGCTACCGGGGAGCTGTTTTTT. Translating it yields CSVEASDRATGELFF.

This clonotype appeared once. The chain recombines TRBV7-6 with TRBJ2-1; D gene ambiguous. The ends were cut back, 5 bases at V and 7 bases at J, with 12 bases in the middle. The CDR3 has 13 amino acids. CDR1 and CDR2 (germline): SGHVS, FNYEAQ. The chain's CDR3 is CASSAAPWNEQFF. CDR3 coding DNA: TGTGCCAGCAGCGCGGCCCCTTGGAATGAGCAGTTCTTC.

The chain combines TRBV28 with TRBJ1-2; the match to TRBD1 covers 8 bases. V lost 3 bases and J lost 3; bases outside the gene matches: 6. Germline CDR1 is MDHEN and CDR2 is SYDVKM. The CDR3 spans 15 residues. The CDR3: CASSLYRGADYGYTF. DNA of the CDR3: TGTGCCAGCAGTTTGTACAGGGGGGCGGACTATGGCTACACCTTC.

The V gene is TRBV18, the J gene TRBJ1-5, with D uncertain. The germline CDR1 and CDR2 sequences are KGHSH and LQKENI. This CDR3 region has 15 residues. V was shortened by 2 bases and J by 2 bases, with 10 bases between the two germline ends. The DNA of the CDR3 is TGTGCCAGCTCACCATCACGGGGTGGCAATCAGCCCCAGCATTTT. Its translation is CASSPSRGGNQPQHF. Filled out from reference TRBV18 and TRBJ1-5, the complete variable domain reads NAGVMQNPRHLVRRRGQEARLRCSPMKGHSHVYWYRQLPEEGLKFMVYLQKENIIDESGMPKERFSAEFPKEGPSILRIQQVVRGDSAAYFCASSPSRGGNQPQHFGDGTRLSIL.

The chain uses TRBV9 and TRBJ2-2; D unresolved. The germline gives CDR1 SGDLS, CDR2 YYNGEE. The CDR3 has 15 amino acids. Trimming took 0 bases from V and 1 from J, leaving 7 bases between them. The CDR3 DNA is TGTGCCAGCAGCGTAGAAGCGCGGAACACCGGGGAGCTGTTTTTT. It is translated as CASSVEARNTGELFF.

This clonotype turned up a few times. The chain uses TRBV15 and TRBJ1-4; D may be TRBD1 (5 bases). CDR1 is LNHNV and CDR2 is YYDKDF in the germline V gene (reference sequence). The V end lost 0 bases, the J end lost 13 bases, and 24 bases lay between the germline ends. The CDR3 extends over 17 amino acids. The CDR3 nucleotides are TGTGCCACCAGCAGAGATGACGGGGCAGTTCTTATGAAAAGACTGTTTTTT. This gives the protein CATSRDDGAVLMKRLFF.

The rearrangement links TRBV27 to TRBJ2-1; D possibly matches TRBD1 or TRBD2 (5 bases each). The CDR3 sequence is 14 residues long. The ends were cut back, 5 bases at V and 9 bases at J, with 17 bases in the middle. Germline lookup yields CDR1 MNHEY and CDR2 SMNVEV (reference sequence). The CDR3 region has the DNA TGTGCCAGCAGTGAACGGGGCCTCCCCTTTGAGCAGTTCTTC. Its translation is CASSERGLPFEQFF.